A selection of T cell receptor beta chains follows, all from one sample in a study of CD8 T cells in Susac syndrome. TCRdb fed the immunoSEQ multiplex PCR reads into MiXCR, producing one record per CDR3 protein. The data hold 90,000 to 110,000 distinct CDR3 sequences, with roughly 97% observed a single time. The source material was CD4+ T cells from PBMCs. These receptors were obtained from a human donor in good health. CDR3s include the opening cysteine and the closing phenylalanine or tryptophan. A D gene is named only where the DNA matches it firmly. Not all rows give a size; the values are once, few, many and, for expanded clones, a class.

TRBV12-3/TRBV12-4	TRBJ2-2	NA	NA	TGTGCCAGCACTACCGGACGCAGAGGTGTGATCCCGAACACCGGGGAGCTGTTTTTT	CASTTGRRGVIPNTGELFF
TRBV12-3/TRBV12-4	TRBJ2-7	NA	NA	TGTGCCAGCAGTTTAGCCCAGGGCGGCGAGCAGTACTTC	CASSLAQGGEQYF
TRBV3-1	TRBJ2-3	NA	NA	TGTGCCAGCAGCCAAGACGGACTGGGCGGTCTTAGGGATACGCAGTATTTT	CASSQDGLGGLRDTQYF
TRBV7-2	TRBJ2-6	NA	NA	TGTGCCAGCAGCTTAGAGTTGCCGGCCGGGGCCAACGTCCTGACTTTC	CASSLELPAGANVLTF
TRBV20-1	TRBJ2-5	NA	NA	TGCAGTGCTAGAGATGGTACCCCGAGAGAGACCCAGTACTTC	CSARDGTPRETQYF
TRBV4-1	TRBJ1-2	NA	NA	TGCGCCAGCAGCCCAAGGATCCCCTATGGCTACACCTTC	CASSPRIPYGYTF
TRBV6-5	TRBJ2-2	TRBD2	NA	TGTGCCAGCAGTTTCCGATCGGGAGGGGGATCCGGGGAGCTGTTTTTT	CASSFRSGGGSGELFF
TRBV20-1	TRBJ1-4	TRBD1	NA	TGCAGTGCTCTACAGGGGGCGGATGAAAAACTGTTTTTT	CSALQGADEKLFF
TRBV15	TRBJ2-2	NA	NA	TGTGCCACCAGCAGAGTTCCCCGGGAACCCACCGGGGAGCTGTTTTTT	CATSRVPREPTGELFF
TRBV9	TRBJ1-1	TRBD1	NA	TGTGCCAGCGGTCGACAGGGATGGAACACTGAAGCTTTCTTT	CASGRQGWNTEAFF
TRBV12-3/TRBV12-4	TRBJ2-7	TRBD1	once	TGTGCCAGCAGCCCCGGGACAGACGAGTACTACGAGCAGTACTTC	CASSPGTDEYYEQYF
TRBV4-1	TRBJ1-1	NA	NA	TGCGCCAGCAGCCGGGATACGGTGGGGGACACTGAAGCTTTCTTT	CASSRDTVGDTEAFF
TRBV2	TRBJ2-7	NA	NA	TGTGCCACCAGGCGCCTAGCAGCTCCCGAGCAGTACTTC	CATRRLAAPEQYF
TRBV9	TRBJ1-2	TRBD1	NA	TGTGCCAGCACCCTAGGGCAGGACAGGTCCTATGGCTACACCTTC	CASTLGQDRSYGYTF
TRBV23-1	TRBJ2-7	TRBD1	NA	TGCGCCAGCAGTCTCATGCGTGAGGGGGCGCGGAACGAGCAGTACTTC	CASSLMREGARNEQYF
TRBV7-2	TRBJ2-2	NA	few	TGTGCCAGCAGCAAAAAGACGGGAAGCGGGGAGCTGTTTTTT	CASSKKTGSGELFF
TRBV28	TRBJ2-6	NA	NA	TGTGCCAGCAGCCTGGACAGTTCTTCCCTCCTGACTTTC	CASSLDSSSLLTF
TRBV18	TRBJ1-2	NA	NA	TGTGCCAGCTCACCTGAGTACAGGGTTAACTATGGCTACACCTTC	CASSPEYRVNYGYTF
TRBV2	TRBJ2-4	NA	NA	TGTGCCAGCAGGGAATTAGGATCTTTTCAGTACTTC	CASRELGSFQYF
TRBV28	TRBJ2-7	TRBD1	few	TGTGCCAGCAGTTTACGACAGGGGGGCGAGCAGTACTTC	CASSLRQGGEQYF
TRBV25-1	TRBJ2-1	TRBD1	NA	TGTGCCACTCTCCCAGGGGGCCCCTACAATGAGCAGTTCTTC	CATLPGGPYNEQFF
TRBV29-1	TRBJ2-6	NA	NA	TGCAGCGTTGCTTCTGGGAGGGGGGCCAACGTCCTGACTTTC	CSVASGRGANVLTF
TRBV20-1	TRBJ2-3	NA	NA	TGCAGTGCCCCGTTTACTAGCACAGATACGCAGTATTTT	CSAPFTSTDTQYF
TRBV5-1	TRBJ2-7	TRBD1	NA	TGCGCCAGCAGCCACCCGGGACAGGGCTACGAGCAGTACTTC	CASSHPGQGYEQYF
TRBV19	TRBJ1-5	TRBD1	NA	TGTGCCAGTAGTTCAGACAGGGGTACCAATCAGCCCCAGCATTTT	CASSSDRGTNQPQHF
TRBV7-3	TRBJ2-7	NA	NA	TGTGCCAGCAGCTTAACAGAATGGGACGAGCAGTACTTC	CASSLTEWDEQYF
TRBV7-7	TRBJ2-2	NA	NA	TGTGCTAGTAAGACAGGGAACACCGGGGAGCTGTTTTTT	CASKTGNTGELFF
TRBV7-2	TRBJ2-3	TRBD2	NA	TGTGCCAGCAGCTTAGAAAGGCTAGCGGCGCAGTATTTT	CASSLERLAAQYF
TRBV7-9	TRBJ1-2	TRBD1	NA	TGTGCCAGCACCCTGACAGGGGGCGCGACGGGCTACACCTTC	CASTLTGGATGYTF
TRBV4-2	TRBJ2-7	NA	NA	TGTGCCAGCAGCCGAGAGGGGACCTACGAGCAGTACTTC	CASSREGTYEQYF
TRBV6-6	TRBJ1-2	TRBD1	NA	TGTGCCAGCATCCGGGGACAGGGGGGTGGCTACACCTTC	CASIRGQGGGYTF
TRBV5-1	TRBJ1-1	TRBD1	NA	TGCGCCAGCAGCTTTACCCCTGGGACAGGGAACACTGAAGCTTTCTTT	CASSFTPGTGNTEAFF
TRBV5-1	TRBJ1-1	TRBD1	NA	TGCGCCAGCAGCTTACAGGGGAAAGACGAAGCTTTCTTT	CASSLQGKDEAFF
TRBV5-6	TRBJ1-1	TRBD1	NA	TGTGCCAGCAGCTTGGGATCAGGGGGCAGAACTGAAGCTTTCTTT	CASSLGSGGRTEAFF
TRBV29-1	TRBJ1-2	TRBD1	NA	TGCAGCGTTGGGGACAGGTGGAGGGCCTACACCTTC	CSVGDRWRAYTF
TRBV7-3	TRBJ2-2	NA	NA	TGTGCCAGCAGCTTAAATAGGAACACCGGGGAGCTGTTTTTT	CASSLNRNTGELFF
TRBV5-1	TRBJ2-5	TRBD2	NA	TGCGCCAGCAGCGAAGGACTAGCGGGCCGGGGGGAGACCCAGTACTTC	CASSEGLAGRGETQYF
TRBV30	TRBJ2-7	TRBD2	NA	TGTGCCTGGAGTTTCCATAGCGGGGGGCAAGGCTACGAGCAGTACTTC	CAWSFHSGGQGYEQYF
TRBV6-5	TRBJ2-7	NA	NA	TGTGCCAGCAGTTATAATGGCGGGGCCTACGAGCAGTACTTC	CASSYNGGAYEQYF